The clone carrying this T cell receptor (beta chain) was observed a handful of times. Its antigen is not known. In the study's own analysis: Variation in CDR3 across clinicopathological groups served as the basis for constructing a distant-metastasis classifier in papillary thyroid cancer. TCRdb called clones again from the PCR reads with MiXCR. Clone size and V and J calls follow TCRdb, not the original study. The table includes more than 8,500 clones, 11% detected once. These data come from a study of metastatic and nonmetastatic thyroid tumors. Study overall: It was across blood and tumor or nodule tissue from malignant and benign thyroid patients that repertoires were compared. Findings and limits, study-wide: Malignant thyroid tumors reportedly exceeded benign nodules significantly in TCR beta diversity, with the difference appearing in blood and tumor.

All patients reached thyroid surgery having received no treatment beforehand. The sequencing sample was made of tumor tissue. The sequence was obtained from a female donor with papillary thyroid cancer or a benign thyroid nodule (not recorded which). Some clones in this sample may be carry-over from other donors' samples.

CDR3 sequence reads: CASSPGRRPGSGNTIYF. DNA for the CDR3: TGTGCCAGCAGCCCGGGACGCCGCCCCGGCTCTGGAAACACCATATATTTT. This rearrangement joins TRBV28 to TRBJ1-3; a possible D gene is TRBD1 (5 bases). CDR1 MDHEN and CDR2 SYDVKM come from the germline V gene. V lost 6 bases and J lost 0, with 18 bases in between. This CDR3 comprises 17 residues.